These 2 T cell receptor beta chains originate from one sample sequenced in a study of T cell responses to AZD1222 COVID-19 vaccine. Here immunoSEQ multiplex PCR was the method, and the copy in TCRdb shows in-frame clones only, minus some. The repertoire includes 140,000 to 150,000 clones, around 90% of them detected once, and roughly 5.6% sits in the top ten. Here the sequenced sample was peripheral blood, taken on day 0 of AZD1222 vaccination. Receptors originate from an adult in good health.

The chain recombines TRBV2 with TRBJ1-1; no firm D call. Germline V gene sequence: CDR1 SNHLY, CDR2 FYNNEI. The CDR3 contains 13 residues. The ends were cut back, 2 bases at V and 0 bases at J, with 4 bases in the middle. The CDR3 bases are TGTGCCAGCAGTGAATTCATGAACACTGAAGCTTTCTTT. It yields the protein CASSEFMNTEAFF.

The rearrangement links TRBV14 to TRBJ2-7; D remains unclear. Germline CDR1 SGHDN, CDR2 FVKESK. V dropped 2 bases and J dropped 2 bases, with 22 bases sitting between them. CDR3 length equals 18 residues. The CDR3 coding sequence is TGTGCCAGCAGCCAAAACCCTGACGGTACGGTACCCCCCTACGAGCAGTACTTC. Translated, it gives CASSQNPDGTVPPYEQYF.